The 31 T cell receptor beta chains presented below share a single source sample, sequenced in a study of control samples from healthy donors and cancer patients. Using immunoSEQ multiplex PCR, the repertoire was profiled, and TCRdb retains in-frame clones only, with some absent. Of some 96,000 clones detected, roughly 90% appear once; the ten largest clones hold 18%. Sequenced: blood. The receptors derive from a woman aged 45-65 years in good health.

This chain connects TRBV18 to TRBJ1-1; the match to TRBD1 covers 8 bases. The CDR3 runs 15 residues. The V gene's germline CDR1 is KGHSH and CDR2 LQKENI. With 6 bases clipped from V and 1 base from J, the junction kept 7 bases outside the gene matches. This CDR3 reads CASSRGQGSNTEAFF. CDR3 coding DNA: TGTGCCAGCTCCCGTGGACAGGGTTCGAACACTGAAGCTTTCTTT.

The genes are TRBV7-2 and TRBJ1-3; weak D call: TRBD1 (5 bases). The ends were cut back, 5 bases at V and 4 bases at J, with 12 bases in the middle. Germline V gene data show CDR1 as SGHTA and CDR2 as FQGNSA. This CDR3 has 14 residues. DNA for the CDR3: TGTGCCAGCAGCCTGACCCGGGGGGGAAACACCATATATTTT. Its protein product is CASSLTRGGNTIYF.

This chain uses TRBV7-2 with TRBJ2-5; 8 positions match TRBD1. CDR3 length: 15 amino acids. The junction had 5 bases not matched to a gene; V was cut back by 0 bases and J by 5 bases. The V gene's germline CDR1 is SGHTA and CDR2 FQGNSA. Written as DNA, the CDR3 is TGTGCCAGCAGCTTAGCCAGGGGGCAGGGGGAGACCCAGTACTTC. Its translation is CASSLARGQGETQYF.

The CDR3 DNA follows: TGTGCCAGTAGTATAGGGGGAGCAGACGTGATAGGAAAGACCCAGTACTTC. Its translation is CASSIGGADVIGKTQYF. The chain is built from TRBV19 and TRBJ2-5, with D perhaps matching TRBD2 (5 bases). Germline V CDR1 and CDR2: LNHDA, SQIVND (reference sequence). The CDR3 runs to 17 residues. V lost 1 base, J lost 6 bases, and 21 bases lay in between. Drawing the rest from reference TRBV19 and TRBJ2-5, the complete variable domain is DGGITQSPKYLFRKEGQNVTLSCEQNLNHDAMYWYRQDPGQGLRLIYYSQIVNDFQKGDIAEGYSVSREKKESFPLTVTSAQKNPTAFYLCASSIGGADVIGKTQYFGPGTRLLVL.

The V call is TRBV5-4, the J call TRBJ2-1; 9 nucleotides agree with TRBD2. V lost 4 bases and J lost 6; bases outside the gene matches: 11. This CDR3 contains 16 residues. Germline V gives CDR1 SGHNT, CDR2 YYREEE (reference sequence). The CDR3 loop is CASSRTAGGLGNEQFF. The CDR3 DNA reads as TGTGCCAGCAGCCGCACAGCGGGGGGCCTTGGCAATGAGCAGTTCTTC.

The chain recombines TRBV7-8 with TRBJ1-3; 8 nucleotides match TRBD1. This CDR3 has 16 amino acids. The V gene end was trimmed by 6 bases and the J gene end by 2 bases; junction bases not matched to a gene: 9. In germline, CDR1 is SGHVS, CDR2 FQNEAQ. CDR3 nucleotides: TGTGCCAGCAGTATATTCCAGGGGGCGCCTGGAAACACCATATATTTT. This encodes CASSIFQGAPGNTIYF.

The chain employs TRBV6-4 and TRBJ2-1, with D possibly being TRBD1 or TRBD2 (6 bases each). The CDR3 extends over 16 amino acids. V lost 5 bases, J lost 1 base, and 15 bases lay in between. Germline CDR1 reads MRHNA; CDR2 reads SNTAGT. The CDR3 DNA sequence: TGTGCCAGCAGTCCCGAAGGGGGAGGTTCCTACAATGAGCAGTTCTTC. The encoded protein is CASSPEGGGSYNEQFF.

CDR3: CAWRESGQVYEQYF. CDR3 bases: TGTGCCTGGAGAGAATCGGGACAGGTCTACGAGCAGTACTTC. The chain is built from TRBV30 and TRBJ2-7, with TRBD1 identical over 8 bases. V was clipped by 3 bases and J by 3 bases; unmatched bases: 7. The germline V gene encodes CDR1 GTSNPN and CDR2 SVGIG (reference sequence). There are 14 residues in the CDR3.

This clone has at least ten counts. The chain joins TRBV7-9 to TRBJ1-4; D remains unclear. V was cut by 5 bases and J by 7 bases, with 29 bases left in between. This CDR3 spans 19 amino acids. Germline loops: CDR1 SEHNR, CDR2 FQNEAQ (reference sequence). CDR3: CASSETRGSRKLVGEKLFF. The CDR3, as DNA: TGTGCCAGCAGCGAAACTCGCGGCTCAAGGAAATTAGTCGGTGAAAAACTGTTTTTT.

The chain employs TRBV18 and TRBJ1-1; possibly TRBD1 for D (6 bases). This CDR3 region has 15 residues. Germline loops: CDR1 KGHSH, CDR2 LQKENI. Trimming left V 3 bases short and J 10 bases short, with 21 bases between. The DNA of the CDR3 is TGTGCCAGCTCACCGGCACTATTGGGGGCGACGGGAGCTTTCTTT. This encodes CASSPALLGATGAFF.

The chain has TRBV9 and TRBJ2-1; TRBD2 agrees at 8 bases. The CDR3 extends over 16 amino acids. CDR1 is SGDLS and CDR2 is YYNGEE in the germline V gene. Trimming took 2 bases from V and 6 from J; bases not matched to a gene: 10. The DNA for the CDR3 is TGTGCCAGCAGCGTTAGCGGGAAGTCACCCCCCAATGAGCAGTTCTTC. It yields the protein CASSVSGKSPPNEQFF.

This chain connects TRBV6-2 or TRBV6-3 to TRBJ2-7, with 8 bases fitting TRBD2. Germline assignment: CDR1 MNHEY and CDR2 SVGEGT. The CDR3 runs to 15 residues. V gave up 2 bases and J gave up 0 bases; unmatched junction bases: 3. CDR3 DNA: TGTGCCAGCAGTTACGCTAGCGGGCCCTCCTACGAGCAGTACGTC. This translates into CASSYASGPSYEQYV.

The chain links TRBV18 to TRBJ2-5; 7 bases align to TRBD1. Germline V gene lookup returns CDR1 KGHSH and CDR2 LQKENI. The CDR3 spans 14 residues. J gave up 5 bases and V 4 bases, and 7 bases lay outside the gene matches. This CDR3 is CASSLTDRRETQYF. CDR3 nucleotide sequence: TGTGCCAGCTCACTTACGGACAGGAGGGAGACCCAGTACTTC.

The genes are TRBV6-2 or TRBV6-3 and TRBJ2-5; 7 nucleotides line up with TRBD1. Germline-derived CDR1 and CDR2 are MNHEY and SVGEGT. The CDR3 has 15 residues. The trim removed 0 bases at V and 5 bases at J, leaving 6 bases unmatched. The CDR3 DNA reads TGTGCCAGCAGTTACTCAAAGACAGGGTCGGAGACCCAGTACTTC. It encodes CASSYSKTGSETQYF.

The sample holds a few counts of this clone. V is TRBV4-1 and J is TRBJ2-1; D unresolved. Trimming took off 3 bases at V and 0 bases at J, with 18 bases between the two ends. This CDR3 region has 18 residues. Germline-derived CDR1 and CDR2 are MGHRA and YSYEKL. The CDR3 sequence is CASSHVMGVNYSYNEQFF. The CDR3 nucleotides are TGCGCCAGCAGCCACGTAATGGGCGTAAATTACTCCTACAATGAGCAGTTCTTC.

V is TRBV5-6 and J is TRBJ2-1; 11 bases align to TRBD2. Germline trimming cut 2 bases from V and 6 bases from J; bases unmatched to any gene: 10. This CDR3 contains 17 residues. Germline V lookup: CDR1 SGHDT, CDR2 YYEEEE. CDR3 sequence reads: CASSFTSGGVLVNEQFF. The DNA for the CDR3 is TGTGCCAGCAGCTTCACTAGCGGGGGTGTATTAGTCAATGAGCAGTTCTTC.

A few counts support this clone. The rearrangement uses TRBV9 and TRBJ2-5; 8 bases align to TRBD2. CDR1 and CDR2 from the germline V gene are SGDLS and YYNGEE. This CDR3 spans 16 amino acids. The V and J ends lost 2 bases and 5 bases, in that order; junction bases with no gene match: 11. The CDR3: CASSVASSAGAETQYF. In DNA, the CDR3 is TGTGCCAGCAGCGTCGCCTCATCAGCGGGAGCGGAGACCCAGTACTTC.

V gene TRBV15 combines with J gene TRBJ2-5; D is uncertain. Trimming pared 0 bases from V and 3 bases from J, leaving 8 bases between. CDR1 is LNHNV, CDR2 YYDKDF, per germline (reference sequence). The CDR3 has 14 residues. The CDR3 DNA reads as TGTGCCACCAGCAGAGAAGGCGCGGAAGAGACCCAGTACTTC. Its protein is CATSREGAEETQYF. The full variable domain, its missing parts supplied by reference TRBV15 and TRBJ2-5, is DAMVIQNPRYQVTQFGKPVTLSCSQTLNHNVMYWYQQKSSQAPKLLFHYYDKDFNNEADTPDNFQSRRPNTSFCFLDIRSPGLGDTAMYLCATSREGAEETQYFGPGTRLLVL.

V usage is TRBV7-9 and J usage is TRBJ2-5; the D is unclear. The CDR3 has 11 amino acids. CDR1 and CDR2 (germline): SEHNR, FQNEAQ (reference sequence). With 3 bases removed from V and 4 bases from J, the gap between germline ends came to 3 bases. CDR3 in amino acids: CASSFAETQYF. The DNA of the CDR3 is TGTGCCAGCAGCTTCGCAGAGACCCAGTACTTC.

V gene TRBV5-1 combines with J gene TRBJ1-4; TRBD1 is a possible D gene (6 bases). Germline V gives CDR1 SGHRS, CDR2 YFSETQ. The CDR3 totals 15 residues. Trimming took 5 bases from V and 5 from J, leaving 16 bases between them. The CDR3 spells CASSLTGQKNEKLFF. The CDR3 bases are TGCGCCAGCAGTTTAACTGGACAGAAGAATGAAAAACTGTTTTTT.

The V and J genes are TRBV6-5 and TRBJ1-4; D remains unclear. V lost 6 bases and J 3 bases, leaving 11 bases between the germline ends. Per the germline V gene, CDR1 is MNHEY and CDR2 is SVGAGI. This CDR3 is built from 14 residues. The chain's CDR3 is CASSGRNPNEKLFF. The DNA of the CDR3 is TGTGCCAGCAGCGGCAGGAATCCTAATGAAAAACTGTTTTTT.

V gene TRBV11-2 combines with J gene TRBJ2-2, with D maybe TRBD2 (5 bases). Deletions cut 0 bases from V and 8 bases from J, with 13 bases between. This CDR3 is built from 15 residues. Looked up from germline, CDR1 is SGHAT and CDR2 is FQNNGV. The CDR3, as DNA: TGTGCCAGCAGCTTAGATACTAGACTTACGGGGGAGCTGTTTTTT. It encodes CASSLDTRLTGELFF.

V and J are TRBV2 and TRBJ1-5, with 7 nucleotides matching TRBD1. Germline trimming cut 6 bases from V and 4 bases from J; bases unmatched to any gene: 3. CDR1 is SNHLY and CDR2 is FYNNEI in the germline V gene. This CDR3 is built from 13 residues. CDR3 nucleotides: TGTGCCAGCAGGACAGGGACGAATCAGCCCCAGCATTTT. Protein sequence: CASRTGTNQPQHF.

The chain employs TRBV6-2 or TRBV6-3 and TRBJ1-4; D is unclear. The CDR3 has 15 amino acids. V lost 2 bases, J lost 0 bases, and 7 bases lay in between. The germline gives CDR1 MNHEY, CDR2 SVGEGT. The CDR3 bases are TGTGCCAGCAGTTACGGGTCTACAACTAATGAAAAACTGTTTTTT. Protein: CASSYGSTTNEKLFF.

V is TRBV20-1 and J is TRBJ1-5; D not resolved. CDR1 and CDR2 from the germline V gene are DFQATT and SNEGSKA (reference sequence). V was shortened by 3 bases and J by 6 bases, with 6 bases between the two germline ends. This CDR3 comprises 11 residues. CDR3 in DNA: TGCAGTGCTAGGGCGGGTCAGCCCCAGCATTTT. Translated, it gives CSARAGQPQHF.

This clone was found once. V and J are TRBV4-3 and TRBJ1-2, with TRBD1 identical over 8 bases. This CDR3 comprises 17 residues. CDR1 LGHNA and CDR2 YSLEER come from the germline V gene. Trimming removed 0 bases from V and 4 bases from J; junction bases left unmatched: 10. The CDR3 loop is CASSQDYGTGASYGYTF. CDR3 DNA sequence: TGCGCCAGCAGCCAAGACTATGGGACAGGAGCGAGCTATGGCTACACCTTC.

J is TRBJ2-1 and V is TRBV5-6, with TRBD2 matching 7 bases. Unmatched junction bases numbered 5, after V lost 4 bases and J lost 1 base. Germline lookup yields CDR1 SGHDT and CDR2 YYEEEE. The CDR3 contains 15 residues. The CDR3 sequence: CASSDWDYSYNEQFF. The CDR3 DNA is TGTGCCAGCAGCGACTGGGACTATTCCTACAATGAGCAGTTCTTC.

This sequence joins TRBV6-5 and TRBJ1-2; D is uncertain. Looked up from germline, CDR1 is MNHEY and CDR2 is SVGAGI. The CDR3 totals 14 residues. V lost 7 bases to trimming and J lost 2 bases, with 14 bases between them. The CDR3 sequence is CASTPDRNNYGYTF. The CDR3 coding sequence is TGTGCCAGCACCCCCGACCGGAACAACTATGGCTACACCTTC.

This chain links TRBV5-4 with TRBJ2-5; TRBD1 might be the D (5 bases). The CDR3 has 14 residues. Trimming stripped 4 bases from V and 1 base from J, with 11 bases between. CDR1 and CDR2 (germline): SGHNT, YYREEE (reference sequence). Written as DNA, the CDR3 is TGTGCCAGCAGCCGTCCGACAGCCCAAGAGACCCAGTACTTC. Protein product: CASSRPTAQETQYF.

A remark on this clone: A read error may account for a junction end that differs from germline. The genes are TRBV19 and TRBJ2-1, with 8 nucleotides matching TRBD1. The germline gives CDR1 LNHDA, CDR2 SQIVND (reference sequence). The CDR3 length is 14 residues. This CDR3 reads CASRLDRGVREWVF. DNA of the CDR3: TGTGCCAGTAGACTTGACAGGGGTGTAAGAGAGTGGGTCTTC.

The chain is built from TRBV7-2 and TRBJ2-3; D is unclear. The length of the CDR3 is 14 residues. The germline gives CDR1 SGHTA, CDR2 FQGNSA. Trimming pared 0 bases from V and 2 bases from J, leaving 6 bases between. The CDR3, as DNA: TGTGCCAGCAGCTTAGCGAGGACCACAGATACGCAGTATTTT. Translating gives CASSLARTTDTQYF.